The 17 T cell receptor beta chains below all came from one sample that was sequenced in a study of beta chain features in type 1 diabetes. Sequencing targeted expressed TCRB transcripts, as all isolated RNA had been reverse transcribed. Here immunoSEQ multiplex PCR was the method, and the copy in TCRdb shows in-frame clones only, minus some. Here the sample spans approximately 150,000 clones, 7.5% to 9.5% being singletons. Sample: central memory CD4+ T cells from blood. The receptors were sampled from a young woman in good health.

In its sample, this clone was seen a few times. This chain joins TRBV5-1 and TRBJ2-3; 7 bases line up with TRBD1. The CDR3 sequence is 14 residues long. With V trimmed by 5 bases and J by 1 base, 4 bases remained unmatched. The germline gives CDR1 SGHRS, CDR2 YFSETQ. CDR3: CASRGGQGTDTQYF. The DNA of the CDR3 is TGCGCCAGCAGGGGTGGACAGGGCACAGATACGCAGTATTTT.

The chain joins TRBV4-3 to TRBJ2-7; D is unresolved. In germline, CDR1 is LGHNA, CDR2 YSLEER. The V and J ends lost 0 bases and 2 bases respectively, with 5 bases between them. This CDR3 contains 13 residues. The CDR3 nucleotides are TGCGCCAGCAGCCAAGATTTAGCCTACGAGCAGTACTTC. Protein: CASSQDLAYEQYF.

This clone was seen many times. The chain links TRBV29-1 to TRBJ1-1; perhaps TRBD1 as D (6 bases). The CDR3 runs 10 residues. The V gene's germline CDR1 is SQVTM and CDR2 ANQGSEA. Between the trimmed V and J ends, which lost 7 bases and 8 bases, there was a span of 11 bases. In nucleotides, the CDR3 is TGCAGCGCTGAGGACAGAGAAGCTTTCTTT. Its protein is CSAEDREAFF.

A few counts support this clone. The chain combines TRBV7-9 with TRBJ1-6, with TRBD1 as a possible D gene (6 bases). Trimming removed 5 bases at V and 9 bases at J, with 14 bases between. Looked up from germline, CDR1 is SEHNR and CDR2 is FQNEAQ (reference sequence). The CDR3 covers 14 residues. The CDR3 nucleotides are TGTGCCAGCAGCCTAGAGGGGGAGGGTTCACCCCTCCACTTT. Amino acids: CASSLEGEGSPLHF.

V and J are TRBV5-5 and TRBJ2-1, with TRBD1 identical over 9 bases. CDR3 length: 15 amino acids. With V trimmed by 4 bases and J by 12 bases, 14 bases remained unmatched. In germline, CDR1 is SGHKS, CDR2 YYEKEE (reference sequence). CDR3 DNA sequence: TGTGCCAGCAGCCTAGGACAGGGGCCCCTATATCTGCAGTTCTTC. Its translation: CASSLGQGPLYLQFF.

This clone came up a few times. The J gene is TRBJ2-2, the V gene TRBV5-4, with D maybe TRBD2 (5 bases). The CDR3 runs 15 residues. The V gene lost 5 bases and the J gene lost 2 bases, with 13 bases spanning the gap. Looked up from germline, CDR1 is SGHNT and CDR2 is YYREEE (reference sequence). The CDR3 DNA follows: TGTGCCAGCAGTTCGGGATCTCTTAACACCGGGGAGCTGTTTTTT. It encodes CASSSGSLNTGELFF.

This sequence joins TRBV12-5 and TRBJ2-5; 7 bases fit TRBD2. This CDR3 is built from 13 residues. The germline V gene has CDR1 LGHNT and CDR2 FRNRAP. J lost 3 bases, V lost 5 bases, and 3 bases had no gene match. CDR3 sequence reads: CASGQSGEETQYF. DNA of the CDR3: TGTGCTAGTGGTCAAAGCGGGGAAGAGACCCAGTACTTC.

The V gene is TRBV15, the J gene TRBJ2-3; 7 bases agree with TRBD2. The CDR3 extends over 15 amino acids. The ends lost 3 bases at V and 5 bases at J; junction bases unmatched: 8. CDR1 is LNHNV, CDR2 YYDKDF, per germline (reference sequence). CDR3 bases: TGTGCCACCAGCAGGTGGGGGGAGGGGCAAGATACGCAGTATTTT. Translated: CATSRWGEGQDTQYF.

The sample holds a few counts of this clone. CDR3 residues: CASSLGLTGAAGTEAFF. For the CDR3, the DNA is TGTGCCAGCAGCTTGGGTTTGACAGGGGCGGCGGGCACTGAAGCTTTCTTT. The chain links TRBV7-6 to TRBJ1-1, with 8 bases identical to TRBD1. After removal of 3 bases from V and 4 bases from J, the junction contained 13 bases not matched to a gene. Germline lookup yields CDR1 SGHVS and CDR2 FNYEAQ. The CDR3 spans 17 residues.

This clone was detected only a few times. The chain combines TRBV19 with TRBJ2-7; 9 bases align to TRBD2. CDR1 is LNHDA, CDR2 SQIVND, per germline (reference sequence). J lost 5 bases, V lost 11 bases, and 13 bases had no gene match. The CDR3 extends over 14 amino acids. CDR3 amino acids: CASRTSDLSHEQYF. In DNA, the CDR3 is TGTGCCTCCCGGACTAGCGACCTCTCTCACGAGCAGTACTTC.

CDR3 in amino acids: CASSLGTGGGLSEQFF. CDR3 nucleotide sequence: TGCGCCAGCAGCTTAGGGACAGGGGGCGGTTTGAGTGAGCAGTTCTTC. The rearrangement joins TRBV5-1 to TRBJ2-1; 12 bases fit TRBD1. Germline assignment: CDR1 SGHRS and CDR2 YFSETQ. This CDR3 is 16 amino acids long. Trimming cost V 2 bases and J 9 bases; bases outside gene matches: 9.

V gene TRBV29-1 combines with J gene TRBJ1-1, with a weak D call TRBD1 (5 bases). Germline V CDR1 and CDR2: SQVTM, ANQGSEA. The CDR3 consists of 12 residues. V dropped 7 bases and J dropped 0 bases, with 9 bases sitting between them. The CDR3 here is CSGWTLNTEAFF. The CDR3 DNA reads as TGCAGCGGCTGGACACTGAACACTGAAGCTTTCTTT. Variable domain in full (rest from reference TRBV29-1 and TRBJ1-1): SAVISQKPSRDICQRGTSLTIQCQVDSQVTMMFWYRQQPGQSLTLIATANQGSEATYESGFVIDKFPISRPNLTFSTLTVSNMSPEDSSIYLCSGWTLNTEAFFGQGTRLTVV.

In this sample, this clone turned up a few times. The chain carries TRBV30 and TRBJ2-1; 13 bases agree with TRBD2. Per germline, CDR1 GTSNPN and CDR2 SVGIG (reference sequence). CDR3 length: 14 amino acids. After removal of 8 bases from V and 8 bases from J, the junction contained 9 bases not matched to a gene. Here the CDR3 DNA reads TGTGCCAGCAGCCGGACTAGCGGGAGCTATGAGCAGTTCTTC. This translates into CASSRTSGSYEQFF.

The chain carries TRBV7-2 and TRBJ2-1; maybe TRBD2 (7 bases). The CDR3 sequence is 15 residues long. The germline gives CDR1 SGHTA, CDR2 FQGNSA. The V end lost 5 bases, the J end lost 10 bases, and 21 bases lay between the germline ends. For the CDR3, the DNA is TGTGCCAGCAGCGCCGGGGGGATTCTTAGGGGGGAGCAGTTCTTC. Its translation: CASSAGGILRGEQFF.

The J gene is TRBJ1-1, the V gene TRBV5-4; 8 nucleotides line up with TRBD1. The CDR3 runs 15 residues. Germline loops: CDR1 SGHNT, CDR2 YYREEE (reference sequence). J was trimmed by 6 bases and V by 2 bases; bases with no gene match: 9. The chain's CDR3 is CASSLYDRGDAEAFF. In nucleotides, the CDR3 is TGTGCCAGCAGCTTATATGACAGGGGTGACGCTGAAGCTTTCTTT.

The chain has TRBV6-4 and TRBJ1-1; D is unresolved. This CDR3 spans 12 amino acids. Germline values: CDR1 MRHNA, CDR2 SNTAGT. Trimming cost V 6 bases and J 9 bases, with 14 bases left between them. The CDR3 region has the DNA TGTGCCAGCAGACTCATCCCCATGAAAGCTTTCTTT. It translates to CASRLIPMKAFF.

This clone has more than one count but fewer than ten. The chain combines TRBV5-6 with TRBJ2-1; TRBD1 matches at 9 bases. The germline V gene has CDR1 SGHDT and CDR2 YYEEEE. J was trimmed by 4 bases and V by 2 bases; bases with no gene match: 10. This CDR3 has 17 amino acids. CDR3 DNA: TGTGCCAGCAGCTTCGAGAGGGGGACAGGGATTTACAATGAGCAGTTCTTC. Protein: CASSFERGTGIYNEQFF.